The 25 T cell receptor beta chains below were found in one sample sequenced in a study of lymphopenia after photon versus proton radiotherapy. Profiling relied on immunoSEQ multiplex PCR, and the TCRdb table lists in-frame clones only, not all of them. This table holds some 30,000 clones, approximately 92% found once. The source was peripheral blood, collected from a patient treated with proton-based radiotherapy. These TCRs come from a woman in her seventies with pancreatic cancer. Some clones in this sample may be carry-over from other donors' samples.

V and J are TRBV6-6 and TRBJ2-3; 9 bases fit TRBD1. Trimming at V came to 7 bases and at J to 4 bases, leaving 12 bases not matched to a gene. CDR3 length: 16 amino acids. Germline V gene lookup returns CDR1 MNHNY and CDR2 SVGAGI (reference sequence). The CDR3 DNA reads as TGTGCCAGCACAACCCCCCGGGACAGGGATCCAGATACGCAGTATTTT. Translation: CASTTPRDRDPDTQYF.

The gene calls are TRBV27 and TRBJ1-1; D perhaps matches TRBD1 (6 bases). Germline V lookup: CDR1 MNHEY, CDR2 SMNVEV (reference sequence). V was pared by 6 bases and J by 3 bases, with 14 bases between. This CDR3 comprises 14 residues. CDR3: CASRLTGQYTEAFF. CDR3 DNA sequence: TGTGCCAGCAGACTGACAGGTCAGTACACTGAAGCTTTCTTT.

V is TRBV7-6 and J is TRBJ2-1; 12 bases fit TRBD2. Trimming at V came to 1 base and at J to 6 bases, leaving 13 bases not matched to a gene. The CDR3 extends over 19 amino acids. Germline V lookup: CDR1 SGHVS, CDR2 FNYEAQ. The CDR3 coding sequence is TGTGCCAGCAGCTTAGATGTGCGACTAGCGGGAGCATTTGGCAATGAGCAGTTCTTC. It translates to CASSLDVRLAGAFGNEQFF.

This chain connects TRBV30 to TRBJ1-2, with a weak D call TRBD1 (5 bases). In germline, CDR1 is GTSNPN, CDR2 SVGIG (reference sequence). Trimming removed 0 bases at V and 0 bases at J, with 11 bases between. The CDR3 runs 15 residues. CDR3 sequence reads: CAWSVDPGTNYGYTF. The CDR3 DNA reads as TGTGCCTGGAGTGTAGATCCAGGGACTAACTATGGCTACACCTTC.

The rearrangement uses TRBV6-5 and TRBJ2-7, with D tentatively TRBD1 (6 bases). V lost 6 bases, J lost 1 base, and 10 bases lay in between. CDR3 length: 13 residues. Germline-derived CDR1 and CDR2 are MNHEY and SVGAGI. The CDR3 region has the DNA TGTGCCAGCAGACGAGGACAGTCCTACGAGCAGTACTTC. As protein: CASRRGQSYEQYF.

The chain joins TRBV13 to TRBJ2-7, with a weak D call TRBD2 (5 bases). V lost 4 bases and J 6 bases, leaving 19 bases between the germline ends. Germline loops: CDR1 PRHDT, CDR2 FYEKMQ (reference sequence). CDR3 length: 15 residues. DNA of the CDR3: TGTGCCAGCAGCTCCCCCGCGGACGGACTGCTCGAGCAGTACTTC. The encoded protein is CASSSPADGLLEQYF.

V and J are TRBV19 and TRBJ2-6, with 8 bases identical to TRBD2. CDR3 length: 16 residues. Germline V lookup: CDR1 LNHDA, CDR2 SQIVND (reference sequence). With V trimmed by 3 bases and J by 3 bases, 4 bases remained unmatched. The chain's CDR3 is CASSIRTSLGANVLTF. In nucleotides, the CDR3 is TGTGCCAGTAGTATTCGGACTAGCCTTGGGGCCAACGTCCTGACTTTC.

This chain uses TRBV11-2 with TRBJ1-1, with D perhaps TRBD1 (5 bases). This CDR3 has 14 amino acids. Trimming stripped 1 base from V and 5 bases from J, with 11 bases between. CDR1 and CDR2 from the germline V gene are SGHAT and FQNNGV. CDR3: CASSLAGRGTEAFF. The CDR3 bases are TGTGCCAGCAGCTTAGCAGGGAGAGGGACTGAAGCTTTCTTT.

The table lists this clone with a few counts. V gene TRBV2 combines with J gene TRBJ2-7, with D maybe TRBD1 (5 bases). The ends were cut back, 4 bases at V and 3 bases at J, with 10 bases in the middle. The CDR3 is made up of 13 amino acids. Germline CDR1 and CDR2: SNHLY and FYNNEI. The CDR3 bases are TGTGCCAGCAGTGCCCTAAGGGGCTACGAGCAGTACTTC. Amino acid sequence: CASSALRGYEQYF.

CDR3 DNA: TGTGCCAGCAGATCTGCCGGGACTCTCCTAACCAATGAGCAGTTCTTC. Its protein product is CASRSAGTLLTNEQFF. V is TRBV28 and J is TRBJ2-1, with D perhaps matching TRBD2 (6 bases). The CDR3 is 16 amino acids. The germline V gene encodes CDR1 MDHEN and CDR2 SYDVKM. The V gene lost 6 bases and the J gene lost 6 bases, with 21 bases spanning the gap.

V usage is TRBV1 and J usage is TRBJ2-1; the tabulated D call, TRBD2, remains unverified against the DNA. TRBV1 is a pseudogene. This CDR3 has 15 residues. The CDR3 protein is CTSVGEVASYNEQFF. The CDR3 DNA reads as TGCACCTCCGTAGGGGAGGTGGCGTCCTACAATGAGCAGTTCTTC.

This chain uses TRBV28 with TRBJ1-5; D not certain. The CDR3 sequence is 13 residues long. V was shortened by 6 bases and J by 0 bases, with 6 bases between the two germline ends. Germline CDR1 and CDR2: MDHEN and SYDVKM. CDR3 sequence: CASSYYSNQPQHF. The CDR3 nucleotides are TGTGCCAGCAGCTACTATAGCAATCAGCCCCAGCATTTT.

The chain employs TRBV6-6 and TRBJ2-3, with 8 bases matching TRBD1. Germline V CDR1 and CDR2: MNHNY, SVGAGI (reference sequence). J was trimmed by 7 bases and V by 4 bases; bases with no gene match: 10. This CDR3 is 15 amino acids long. CDR3 sequence reads: CASSLEAGGQHTQYF. The CDR3 region has the DNA TGTGCCAGCAGTTTGGAGGCAGGGGGCCAGCATACGCAGTATTTT.

The rearrangement uses TRBV5-1 and TRBJ2-3; a weak D match, TRBD2 (5 bases). This CDR3 is built from 13 residues. Germline assignment: CDR1 SGHRS and CDR2 YFSETQ. V lost 0 bases, J lost 3 bases, and 5 bases lay in between. The CDR3 coding sequence is TGCGCCAGCAGCTTGGGAGGGACAGATACGCAGTATTTT. It specifies CASSLGGTDTQYF.

V usage is TRBV7-2 and J usage is TRBJ2-2; 7 bases align to TRBD2. The CDR3 consists of 15 residues. Germline V lookup: CDR1 SGHTA, CDR2 FQGNSA. The J segment lost 5 bases and the V segment lost 5 bases, leaving 8 bases of the junction unmatched. DNA of the CDR3: TGTGCCAGCAGCCCCATTGGGGGGGAGACCGGGGAGCTGTTTTTT. Its translation is CASSPIGGETGELFF.

The chain combines TRBV10-2 with TRBJ1-1; 8 bases match TRBD1. V trimming: 6 bases; J trimming: 1 base; junction bases outside the gene matches: 7. CDR1 is WSHSY and CDR2 is SAAADI in the germline V gene. This CDR3 contains 15 residues. The CDR3 region has the DNA TGCGCCAGCAGGTGGACAGGGAGGGAGAACACTGAAGCTTTCTTT. Protein: CASRWTGRENTEAFF.

The chain combines TRBV11-2 with TRBJ2-3; a possible D gene is TRBD2 (6 bases). Looked up from germline, CDR1 is SGHAT and CDR2 is FQNNGV. V lost 1 base to trimming and J lost 2 bases, with 10 bases between them. The CDR3 runs to 15 residues. DNA of the CDR3: TGTGCCAGCAGCTTAGGGGCGGGACCCACAGATACGCAGTATTTT. Residues: CASSLGAGPTDTQYF.

The chain employs TRBV19 and TRBJ2-7; perhaps TRBD2 as D (6 bases). The CDR3 is 14 amino acids. The V and J ends lost 3 bases and 6 bases respectively, with 15 bases between them. Germline V gene data show CDR1 as LNHDA and CDR2 as SQIVND (reference sequence). CDR3 sequence reads: CASSIGVIGGEQYF. CDR3 in DNA: TGTGCCAGTAGTATCGGGGTGATCGGGGGCGAGCAGTACTTC.

The chain has TRBV7-9 and TRBJ2-7; 11 bases fit TRBD1. Germline V gene data show CDR1 as SEHNR and CDR2 as FQNEAQ (reference sequence). The CDR3 sequence is 16 residues long. With V trimmed by 5 bases and J by 5 bases, 11 bases remained unmatched. The CDR3 reads CASSPTTGTGGDEQYF. The CDR3, as DNA: TGTGCCAGCAGCCCGACCACCGGGACAGGGGGGGACGAGCAGTACTTC.

This chain uses TRBV14 with TRBJ2-7; TRBD2 agrees at 11 bases. Trimming took 6 bases from V and 7 from J; bases not matched to a gene: 8. From germline, CDR1 is SGHDN and CDR2 FVKESK. CDR3 length equals 14 residues. The CDR3 bases are TGTGCCAGCAGTGATAGCGGGAGGGCCCTTGAGCAGTACTTC. This sequence encodes CASSDSGRALEQYF.

The J gene is TRBJ2-2, the V gene TRBV25-1; D remains unclear. V was pared by 2 bases and J by 1 base, with 11 bases between. The CDR3 has 16 amino acids. Germline CDR1 is MGHDK and CDR2 is SYGVNS. The CDR3 is CASSEQAHENTGELFF. The CDR3 DNA is TGTGCCAGCAGTGAACAGGCGCACGAGAACACCGGGGAGCTGTTTTTT.

The table lists this clone with a count of one. The gene calls are TRBV6-5 and TRBJ1-1; a weak D match, TRBD1 (5 bases). Germline V gives CDR1 MNHEY, CDR2 SVGAGI. Trimming removed 2 bases at V and 1 base at J, with 11 bases between. The CDR3 totals 15 residues. CDR3 sequence: CASSYGGLGNTEAFF. The CDR3 DNA sequence: TGTGCCAGCAGTTACGGGGGACTTGGGAACACTGAAGCTTTCTTT.

The rearrangement uses TRBV4-2 and TRBJ2-7; no clear D gene. This CDR3 is built from 17 residues. The V gene's germline CDR1 is LGHNA and CDR2 YNFKEQ. Trimming removed 0 bases at V and 2 bases at J, with 17 bases between. Here the CDR3 DNA reads TGTGCCAGCAGCCAAGATCCGGTCTTCGACCGGCCCTACGAGCAGTACTTC. Translated, it gives CASSQDPVFDRPYEQYF.

The chain links TRBV28 to TRBJ1-4, with D possibly matching TRBD1 (6 bases). V was pared by 2 bases and J by 6 bases, with 19 bases between. This CDR3 is 17 amino acids long. Germline-derived CDR1 and CDR2 are MDHEN and SYDVKM. As DNA, the CDR3 is TGTGCCAGCAGTTTACCCCCGCCCGACAGGACAGATGAAAAACTGTTTTTT. It codes for CASSLPPPDRTDEKLFF.

The chain is built from TRBV21-1 and TRBJ2-1; TRBD2 is taken as the D call from the table, unchecked against the DNA. TRBV21-1 is labeled a pseudogene. This CDR3 contains 19 residues. The CDR3 bases are TGTGCCAGCAGCAACGTTGCGGTAGCGAAAGGATGGAACTACAATGAGCAGTTCTTC. Amino acids: CASSNVAVAKGWNYNEQFF.